The 12 T cell receptor beta chains presented below share a single source sample, sequenced in a study of shared clonotypes between healthy human individuals. TCRdb's copy holds only in-frame clones and misses some; the assay was immunoSEQ multiplex PCR. The table records some 2,100,000 clones, approximately 96% of them present only once. The sample comprised naive CD4+ T cells sorted from blood. Subset specified: CD45RA+ positively selected. The receptors originated from a man aged 18 to 29 in good health.

CDR3 DNA: TGTGCCAGCAGCCCCATTCTTTTTGCATCCTTCACTGAAGCTTTCTTT. Its protein product is CASSPILFASFTEAFF. The genes are TRBV7-9 and TRBJ1-1; unclear D gene. This CDR3 has 16 amino acids. Germline-derived CDR1 and CDR2 are SEHNR and FQNEAQ (reference sequence). V was cut by 5 bases and J by 4 bases, with 20 bases left in between.

V and J are TRBV25-1 and TRBJ2-7, with no clear D. Germline assignment: CDR1 MGHDK and CDR2 SYGVNS. V shed 2 bases and J shed 6 bases, with 11 bases lying between them. The CDR3 is 13 residues long. The CDR3 sequence: CASSEGPLPEQYF. CDR3 in DNA: TGTGCCAGCAGTGAAGGGCCCCTCCCCGAGCAGTACTTC.

The chain carries TRBV27 and TRBJ2-3, with D perhaps TRBD1 or TRBD2 (6 bases each). Trimming took off 4 bases at V and 3 bases at J, with 17 bases between the two ends. This CDR3 has 16 residues. The germline gives CDR1 MNHEY, CDR2 SMNVEV (reference sequence). CDR3 in amino acids: CASSSPTGAGTDTQYF. CDR3 DNA: TGTGCCAGCAGTTCCCCCACGGGGGCAGGGACAGATACGCAGTATTTT.

The V and J genes are TRBV7-2 and TRBJ2-3, with TRBD2 as a possible D gene (5 bases). The CDR3 is 15 amino acids. Trimming removed 4 bases at V and 2 bases at J, with 13 bases between. Germline lookup yields CDR1 SGHTA and CDR2 FQGNSA. CDR3 in amino acids: CASSSSSQFTDTQYF. In DNA, the CDR3 is TGTGCCAGCAGCTCCTCTAGCCAATTCACAGATACGCAGTATTTT.

The chain combines TRBV5-3 with TRBJ1-1, with D unresolved. TRBV5-3 is given ORF status, its function remaining uncertain. The ends were cut back, 3 bases at V and 0 bases at J, with 3 bases in the middle. This CDR3 comprises 12 residues. The chain's CDR3 is CARSSMNTEAFF. The CDR3 nucleotides are TGTGCCAGAAGCTCAATGAACACTGAAGCTTTCTTT.

The V gene is TRBV7-6, the J gene TRBJ1-2; D gene unclear. This CDR3 region has 13 residues. Deletions cut 5 bases from V and 2 bases from J, with 9 bases between. Germline CDR1 SGHVS, CDR2 FNYEAQ. The CDR3 DNA sequence: TGTGCCAGCAGCCCGGACGTCAACTATGGCTACACCTTC. This encodes CASSPDVNYGYTF. Variable domain in full (rest from reference TRBV7-6 and TRBJ1-2): GAGVSQSPRYKVTKRGQDVALRCDPISGHVSLYWYRQALGQGPEFLTYFNYEAQQDKSGLPNDRFSAERPEGSISTLTIQRTEQRDSAMYRCASSPDVNYGYTFGSGTRLTVV.

V gene TRBV28 combines with J gene TRBJ1-4; D uncertain. Per the germline V gene, CDR1 is MDHEN and CDR2 is SYDVKM. This CDR3 contains 13 residues. Deletions cut 9 bases from V and 8 bases from J, with 16 bases between. Here the CDR3 reads CASDGSGQEKLFF. The CDR3 DNA sequence: TGTGCCAGTGACGGGTCCGGGCAGGAAAAACTGTTTTTT.

V is TRBV28 and J is TRBJ1-2; TRBD1 is a possible D gene (6 bases). The germline V gene encodes CDR1 MDHEN and CDR2 SYDVKM. The CDR3 runs to 17 residues. V was trimmed by 6 bases and J by 2 bases, leaving 22 bases between them. CDR3 DNA sequence: TGTGCCAGCAGATCCCAAGAGGGGGGGCTTACCAACTATGGCTACACCTTC. As protein: CASRSQEGGLTNYGYTF.

This clone has only one observation. This sample includes further DNA sequences coding for the same CDR3. This chain uses TRBV2 with TRBJ2-7, with 11 bases that match TRBD1. The CDR3 consists of 14 residues. Looked up from germline, CDR1 is SNHLY and CDR2 is FYNNEI. V shed 4 bases, J shed 3 bases, and the junction held 2 bases outside the gene matches. The CDR3 sequence: CASSGGTGGYEQYF. The CDR3 bases are TGTGCCAGCAGTGGAGGGACAGGGGGCTACGAGCAGTACTTC.

The chain combines TRBV7-2 with TRBJ2-1; D is ambiguous. Trimming took off 5 bases at V and 7 bases at J, with 12 bases between the two ends. The germline V gene has CDR1 SGHTA and CDR2 FQGNSA. The CDR3 contains 13 residues. The CDR3 is CASSQPHYNEQFF. CDR3 bases: TGTGCCAGCAGCCAACCCCACTATAATGAGCAGTTCTTC.

A word on this clone: Other DNA sequences in the same sample also yield this CDR3. The genes are TRBV9 and TRBJ2-5, with 8 bases lining up with TRBD2. CDR3 size: 14 residues. From germline, CDR1 is SGDLS and CDR2 YYNGEE. J gave up 3 bases and V 4 bases, and 5 bases lay outside the gene matches. CDR3 in DNA: TGTGCCAGCAGCCGAGGACTAGCTGAAGAGACCCAGTACTTC. Amino acid sequence: CASSRGLAEETQYF.

The chain employs TRBV5-1 and TRBJ2-5; D may match TRBD1 or TRBD2 (5 bases each). CDR3 length: 14 residues. Trimming shortened V by 4 bases and J by 1 base, and 11 bases separated the two germline ends. Germline loops: CDR1 SGHRS, CDR2 YFSETQ. CDR3 coding DNA: TGCGCCAGCAGCAGTTCAGGGAGCCAAGAGACCCAGTACTTC. Amino acids: CASSSSGSQETQYF.